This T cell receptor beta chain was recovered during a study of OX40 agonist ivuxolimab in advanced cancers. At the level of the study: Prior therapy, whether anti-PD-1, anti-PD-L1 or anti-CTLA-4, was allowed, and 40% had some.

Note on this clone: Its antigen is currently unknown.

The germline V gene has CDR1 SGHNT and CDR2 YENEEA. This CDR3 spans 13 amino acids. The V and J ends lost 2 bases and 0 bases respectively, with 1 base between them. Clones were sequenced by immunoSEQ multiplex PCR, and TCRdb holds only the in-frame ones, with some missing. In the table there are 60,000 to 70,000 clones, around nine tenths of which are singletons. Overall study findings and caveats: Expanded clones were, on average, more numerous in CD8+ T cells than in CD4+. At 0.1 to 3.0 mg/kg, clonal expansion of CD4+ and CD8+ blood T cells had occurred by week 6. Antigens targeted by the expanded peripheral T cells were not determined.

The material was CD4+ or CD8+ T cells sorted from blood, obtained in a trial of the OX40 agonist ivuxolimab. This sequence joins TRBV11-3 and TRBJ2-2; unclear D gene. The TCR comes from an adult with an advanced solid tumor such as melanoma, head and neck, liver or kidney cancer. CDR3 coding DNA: TGTGCCAGCAGCTTAACGAACACCGGGGAGCTGTTTTTT. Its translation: CASSLTNTGELFF.